Following are 14 T cell receptor beta chains from one sample sequenced in a study of OX40 agonist ivuxolimab in advanced cancers. This table comes from immunoSEQ multiplex PCR, and its TCRdb copy is limited to in-frame clones, with some not included. The sample carries some 64,000 clones, about 85% recorded once. Sequenced material: CD4+ or CD8+ T cells sorted from blood, taken in a trial of the OX40 agonist ivuxolimab. These receptors all stem from an adult with an advanced solid tumor such as melanoma, head and neck, liver or kidney cancer.

This rearrangement joins TRBV5-1 to TRBJ2-1; tentatively, D is TRBD1 (6 bases). Germline lookup yields CDR1 SGHRS and CDR2 YFSETQ. Trimming took off 0 bases at V and 8 bases at J, with 6 bases between the two ends. The length of the CDR3 is 12 residues. The CDR3 spells CASSLEGDEQFF. CDR3 nucleotides: TGCGCCAGCAGCTTGGAGGGGGATGAGCAGTTCTTC. The variable domain in full, completed from reference TRBV5-1 and TRBJ2-1, reads KAGVTQTPRYLIKTRGQQVTLSCSPISGHRSVSWYQQTPGQGLQFLFEYFSETQRNKGNFPGRFSGRQFSNSRSEMNVSTLELGDSALYLCASSLEGDEQFFGPGTRLTVL.

The chain is built from TRBV7-9 and TRBJ2-1, with D possibly matching TRBD2 (6 bases). CDR3 length: 13 residues. The germline gives CDR1 SEHNR, CDR2 FQNEAQ (reference sequence). V was shortened by 5 bases and J by 6 bases, with 11 bases between the two germline ends. CDR3 sequence (DNA): TGTGCCAGCAGCCCGACGCGGGGCAATGAGCAGTTCTTC. Its protein product is CASSPTRGNEQFF. The complete variable domain, with remaining parts taken from reference TRBV7-9 and TRBJ2-1, reads DTGVSQNPRHKITKRGQNVTFRCDPISEHNRLYWYRQTLGQGPEFLTYFQNEAQLEKSRLLSDRFSAERPKGSFSTLEIQRTEQGDSAMYLCASSPTRGNEQFFGPGTRLTVL.

The V and J genes are TRBV6-1 and TRBJ1-5; TRBD1 is a possible D gene (5 bases). Trimming stripped 10 bases from V and 4 bases from J, with 14 bases between. The germline CDR1 and CDR2 sequences are MNHNS and SASEGT. There are 13 residues in the CDR3. The CDR3 is CATRDGHNQPQHF. CDR3 sequence (DNA): TGTGCCACCAGGGACGGTCATAATCAGCCCCAGCATTTT.

The genes are TRBV11-2 and TRBJ2-7, with D perhaps given as TRBD1 or TRBD2 (5 bases each). The V gene's germline CDR1 is SGHAT and CDR2 FQNNGV. This CDR3 is built from 14 residues. V lost 4 bases, J lost 9 bases, and 19 bases lay in between. The CDR3 DNA reads as TGTGCCAGCAGCTCCCCGAGGGCACCTAGGGGGCAGTACTTC. Translation: CASSSPRAPRGQYF.

The chain is built from TRBV6-5 and TRBJ1-4, with D perhaps matching TRBD1 (5 bases). The germline CDR1 and CDR2 sequences are MNHEY and SVGAGI. Trimming took off 4 bases at V and 0 bases at J, with 12 bases between the two ends. The CDR3 is made up of 16 amino acids. CDR3 coding DNA: TGTGCCAGCAGTTCCCCCAGGACACCAACTAATGAAAAACTGTTTTTT. Its translation: CASSSPRTPTNEKLFF.

Concerning this clone: The identical CDR3 is also encoded by other nucleotide sequences in the sample. The chain carries TRBV27 and TRBJ2-7; TRBD1 agrees at 8 bases. With 5 bases clipped from V and 2 bases from J, the junction kept 17 bases outside the gene matches. This CDR3 comprises 18 residues. In germline, CDR1 is MNHEY, CDR2 SMNVEV (reference sequence). The CDR3 here is CASSLARDRTLLAYEQYF. The CDR3 DNA follows: TGTGCCAGCAGTCTGGCTAGGGACAGGACCTTATTAGCCTACGAGCAGTACTTC.

V usage is TRBV27 and J usage is TRBJ2-2; D is unclear. Trimming took 3 bases from V and 1 from J, leaving 3 bases between them. Germline CDR1 and CDR2: MNHEY and SMNVEV (reference sequence). The CDR3 runs to 13 residues. The CDR3 sequence is CASSFRNTGELFF. The DNA of the CDR3 is TGTGCCAGCAGTTTCCGGAACACCGGGGAGCTGTTTTTT.

This chain joins TRBV5-1 and TRBJ2-7; TRBD1 or TRBD2 may be the D gene (8 bases each). The V gene lost 0 bases and the J gene lost 12 bases, with 16 bases spanning the gap. CDR1 is SGHRS, CDR2 YFSETQ, per germline. The CDR3 consists of 13 residues. CDR3 in amino acids: CASSLDTGGLGYF. The CDR3 DNA follows: TGCGCCAGCAGCTTGGATACAGGGGGACTAGGGTACTTC.

The V call is TRBV19, the J call TRBJ2-7, with 7 bases that match TRBD1. From germline, CDR1 is LNHDA and CDR2 SQIVND (reference sequence). V trimming: 5 bases; J trimming: 2 bases; junction bases outside the gene matches: 9. The CDR3 length is 15 residues. The CDR3 spells CASSAAPGGTYEQYF. The CDR3 coding sequence is TGTGCCAGTAGTGCCGCCCCAGGGGGTACCTACGAGCAGTACTTC.

The J gene is TRBJ2-3, the V gene TRBV7-3, with D tentatively TRBD1 (6 bases). Between the trimmed V and J ends, which lost 7 bases and 6 bases, there was a span of 14 bases. Germline V CDR1 and CDR2: SGHTA, FQGTGA. The CDR3 runs 13 residues. The CDR3 here is CASIITGNDTQYF. The CDR3 DNA follows: TGTGCCAGCATCATTACAGGGAATGATACGCAGTATTTT.

The chain's CDR3 is CASSLLAGTSGIGELFF. The DNA for the CDR3 is TGTGCCAGCAGTTTATTAGCGGGGACTAGCGGTATCGGGGAGCTGTTTTTT. The chain uses TRBV28 and TRBJ2-2; 11 bases map to TRBD2. CDR1 MDHEN and CDR2 SYDVKM come from the germline V gene. CDR3 length equals 17 residues. Losses at the gene ends were 1 base for V and 7 bases for J; bases not matched to a gene: 8.

The V gene is TRBV12-5, the J gene TRBJ1-1; no clear D. V dropped 6 bases and J dropped 5 bases, with 10 bases sitting between them. The CDR3 is made up of 12 amino acids. Germline lookup yields CDR1 LGHNT and CDR2 FRNRAP. CDR3 amino acids: CASGSDYTEAFF. DNA for the CDR3: TGTGCTAGTGGCTCCGATTATACTGAAGCTTTCTTT.

V usage is TRBV28 and J usage is TRBJ2-7, with 9 positions matching TRBD1. The CDR3 runs to 13 residues. The germline CDR1 and CDR2 sequences are MDHEN and SYDVKM. The V and J ends lost 8 bases and 0 bases, in that order; junction bases with no gene match: 2. CDR3 region: CASGDRASYEQYF. Written as DNA, the CDR3 is TGTGCCAGCGGGGACAGGGCCTCCTACGAGCAGTACTTC. Complete variable domain (other parts from reference TRBV28 and TRBJ2-7): DVKVTQSSRYLVKRTGEKVFLECVQDMDHENMFWYRQDPGLGLRLIYFSYDVKMKEKGDIPEGYSVSREKKERFSLILESASTNQTSMYLCASGDRASYEQYFGPGTRLTVT.

The chain joins TRBV7-9 to TRBJ2-7; D possibly corresponds to TRBD1 (6 bases). There are 12 residues in the CDR3. V dropped 5 bases and J dropped 4 bases, with 9 bases sitting between them. Germline V CDR1 and CDR2: SEHNR, FQNEAQ (reference sequence). The CDR3 DNA is TGTGCCAGCAGCGGTACAGGGTACGAGCAGTACTTC. This gives the protein CASSGTGYEQYF.